This entry concerns a single TCR beta chain. This sample was taken from a study of naive and memory T cell subsets. The CDR3 totals 13 residues. V was clipped by 2 bases and J by 7 bases, with 11 bases between them. Germline V gene sequence: CDR1 LNHDA, CDR2 SQIVND (reference sequence). Two oligonucleotides, mixed equimolar, formed the beta constant-region primer covering TRBC1 and TRBC2. Ligated cDNA was amplified by four rounds of PCR with nested alpha and beta constant-region primers and SP2. A single record per CDR3 protein comes from TCRdb applying MiXCR to the UMI-ligation and nested PCR reads. This table holds approximately 31,000 distinct CDR3 sequences, roughly 18% found once.

This clonotype originated in a human donor in good health. Sequencing input: effector memory CD4+ T cells from blood. Subset meaning: effector memory, CD45RA- CD27-. This chain joins TRBV19 and TRBJ2-5, with D possibly being TRBD2 (6 bases). This CDR3 reads CASSISGVGTQYF. For the CDR3, the DNA is TGTGCCAGTAGTATATCGGGAGTGGGGACCCAGTACTTC.